The 18 T cell receptor beta chains reported below all come from one sample, sequenced in a study. One entry per CDR3 protein, called by TCRdb with MiXCR from the 5' RACE reads. The table records under 65,000 distinct CDR3 sequences, around 26% of them present only once. The sequenced sample was tumor-infiltrating memory CD4+ T cells sorted from the breast tumor. The subset was: memory CD4+ T cells, CD4+CD45RO+CD25-. All receptors derive from a female donor with breast cancer.

This clonotype was counted only a few times. The chain uses TRBV29-1 and TRBJ2-6; D might be TRBD2 (5 bases). Trimming took 7 bases from V and 1 from J, leaving 8 bases between them. CDR1 is SQVTM, CDR2 ANQGSEA, per germline. CDR3 size: 13 residues. This chain's CDR3 is CSAGDSGANVLTF. CDR3 coding DNA: TGCAGCGCCGGGGATTCTGGGGCCAACGTCCTGACTTTC.

Written as DNA, the CDR3 is TGTGCCATCTCCCGGGACGGCACTGAAGCTTTCTTT. Translation gives CAISRDGTEAFF. The J gene is TRBJ1-1, the V gene TRBV10-3, with D tentatively TRBD1 (5 bases). This CDR3 is 12 amino acids long. V shed 8 bases and J shed 4 bases, with 11 bases lying between them. CDR1 is ENHRY, CDR2 SYGVKD, per germline.

This clonotype has ten or more counts. The V and J genes are TRBV6-5 and TRBJ1-4; D is perhaps TRBD1 (5 bases). Germline V gene data show CDR1 as MNHEY and CDR2 as SVGAGI. CDR3 length equals 15 residues. The germline V and J ends were trimmed by 6 bases and 0 bases, with 11 bases remaining between them. For the CDR3, the DNA is TGTGCCAGCAGCCTTGGGGGAACAACTAATGAAAAACTGTTTTTT. Translating gives CASSLGGTTNEKLFF.

The rearrangement joins TRBV7-2 to TRBJ1-1, with no clear D. Germline values: CDR1 SGHTA, CDR2 FQGNSA. The V gene lost 4 bases and the J gene lost 3 bases, with 15 bases spanning the gap. CDR3 length equals 15 residues. In nucleotides, the CDR3 is TGTGCCAGCAGCTCCCGGGCAGAAGTATACACTGAAGCTTTCTTT. Amino acid sequence: CASSSRAEVYTEAFF.

This clonotype was counted a few times. This chain joins TRBV4-3 and TRBJ2-1, with 10 bases identical to TRBD2. Germline loops: CDR1 LGHNA, CDR2 YSLEER. The CDR3 is 16 residues long. J lost 6 bases, V lost 5 bases, and 10 bases had no gene match. The CDR3 here is CASSTLAGALGNEQFF. The CDR3, as DNA: TGCGCCAGCAGCACCCTAGCGGGAGCCCTGGGCAATGAGCAGTTCTTC.

V gene TRBV20-1 combines with J gene TRBJ2-5; the match to TRBD2 covers 9 bases. Germline V CDR1 and CDR2: DFQATT, SNEGSKA (reference sequence). Trimming at V came to 2 bases and at J to 5 bases, leaving 6 bases not matched to a gene. CDR3 size: 14 residues. The CDR3 bases are TGCAGTGCTAGACTAGCGGGATTGTTGGAGACCCAGTACTTC. Its protein product is CSARLAGLLETQYF.

There are a few counts of this clonotype. The germline gene is not matched at one end of the junction; a read error may be the cause. V is TRBV6-1 and J is TRBJ2-7; weak D call: TRBD1 (8 bases). Germline V gene sequence: CDR1 MNHNS, CDR2 SASEGT. The CDR3 loop spans 11 amino acids. CDR3 loop: CASSQSGDRSF. DNA of the CDR3: TGTGCCAGCAGTCAGAGCGGGGACAGGAGCTTC.

The CDR3 spells CSATSGTRETQYF. The DNA of the CDR3 is TGCAGTGCCACCAGCGGGACCCGGGAGACCCAGTACTTC. The chain joins TRBV20-1 to TRBJ2-5; 7 nucleotides align to TRBD2. Germline CDR1 is DFQATT and CDR2 is SNEGSKA (reference sequence). V trimming: 6 bases; J trimming: 5 bases; junction bases outside the gene matches: 9. The CDR3 consists of 13 residues.

This clonotype was detected only a few times. The V call is TRBV6-1, the J call TRBJ1-1; TRBD1 is a possible D gene (6 bases). CDR1 and CDR2 (germline): MNHNS, SASEGT. Trimming stripped 7 bases from V and 1 base from J, with 13 bases between. The CDR3 loop spans 14 amino acids. The DNA of the CDR3 is TGTGCCAGCATTCAGGGGACTACGAACACTGAAGCTTTCTTT. Its translation: CASIQGTTNTEAFF.

The chain is built from TRBV7-3 and TRBJ2-7, with unresolved D. CDR1 and CDR2 from the germline V gene are SGHTA and FQGTGA. V lost 4 bases and J lost 3, with 10 bases in between. The CDR3 contains 13 residues. This CDR3 reads CASSSLDGYEQYF. CDR3 coding DNA: TGTGCCAGCAGCTCCCTCGACGGCTACGAGCAGTACTTC.

Turning to this clonotype: The junction differs from germline at one of its ends, possibly a read error. The genes are TRBV3-1 and TRBJ2-7, with D unresolved. The CDR3 is made up of 11 amino acids. Germline CDR1 and CDR2: LGHDT and YNNKEL (reference sequence). Here the CDR3 reads CAGSQVDAQYF. The CDR3 region has the DNA TGTGCCGGCAGCCAAGTGGATGCTCAGTACTTC.

The chain couples TRBV6-5 to TRBJ1-2; 7 positions agree with TRBD1. This CDR3 contains 13 residues. Germline CDR1 reads MNHEY; CDR2 reads SVGAGI. V gave up 6 bases and J gave up 6 bases; unmatched junction bases: 7. Written as DNA, the CDR3 is TGTGCCAGCAGCACCGGGACAGTTAATGGCTACACCTTC. Its translation is CASSTGTVNGYTF.

In DNA form, the CDR3 reads TGTGCCAGTTGGGAGGGCTCCTATGGCTACACCTTC. Protein sequence: CASWEGSYGYTF. The chain uses TRBV6-5 and TRBJ2-7, with unresolved D. The end of the DNA fits TRBJ1-2 better, so the J call may be wrong. In germline, CDR1 is MNHEY, CDR2 SVGAGI. The CDR3 contains 12 residues.

Points on this clonotype: An end of the junction does not agree with germline; a read error may underlie this. The chain joins TRBV7-9 to TRBJ1-2; D is undetermined. The CDR3 consists of 14 residues. In germline, CDR1 is SEHNR, CDR2 FQNEAQ (reference sequence). Here the CDR3 reads CAGSTRTGNYGYTF. The CDR3 DNA sequence: TGTGCCGGCAGCACGCGGACGGGGAACTATGGCTACACCTTC. The full variable domain, in which reference TRBV7-9 and TRBJ1-2 provide the parts outside the CDR3, is DTGVSQNPRHKITKRGQNVTFRCDPISEHNRLYWYRQTLGQGPEFLTYFQNEAQLEKSRLLSDRFSAERPKGSFSTLEIQRTEQGDSAMYLCAGSTRTGNYGYTFGSGTRLTVV.

This clonotype was seen a handful of times. The chain links TRBV7-6 to TRBJ2-5; D is unresolved. This CDR3 has 15 amino acids. The germline gives CDR1 SGHVS, CDR2 FNYEAQ. Trimming pared 1 base from V and 1 base from J, leaving 10 bases between. The CDR3 is CASSLDVTLQETQYF. The CDR3 coding sequence is TGTGCCAGCAGCTTAGATGTGACACTCCAAGAGACCCAGTACTTC.

The V and J genes are TRBV7-2 and TRBJ2-3; 7 nucleotides line up with TRBD1. The CDR3 totals 15 residues. The V gene's germline CDR1 is SGHTA and CDR2 FQGNSA. J lost 4 bases, V lost 1 base, and 5 bases had no gene match. The CDR3 region is CASSLGPTGPDTQYF. The DNA for the CDR3 is TGTGCCAGCAGCTTAGGTCCGACAGGGCCAGATACGCAGTATTTT.

This clonotype has just a few counts. The V gene is TRBV5-1, the J gene TRBJ1-1, with a possible D match to TRBD1 (5 bases). Germline V CDR1 and CDR2: SGHRS, YFSETQ. The CDR3 sequence is 14 residues long. V was shortened by 3 bases and J by 10 bases, with 19 bases between the two germline ends. CDR3 coding DNA: TGCGCCAGCAGCTCGATCGGGACCGCCAAGGGAGCTTTCTTT. Translated: CASSSIGTAKGAFF.

This clonotype was detected only a few times. The chain has TRBV29-1 and TRBJ1-1; TRBD1 agrees at 7 bases. The CDR3 length is 13 residues. The ends lost 6 bases at V and 1 base at J; junction bases unmatched: 5. Per the germline V gene, CDR1 is SQVTM and CDR2 is ANQGSEA. The CDR3 loop reads CSVEGQKNTEAFF. CDR3 DNA: TGCAGCGTCGAGGGACAGAAGAACACTGAAGCTTTCTTT.